One and the same sample provided the 24 T cell receptor beta chains below, sequenced in a study of cytomegalovirus exposure and HLA in healthy donors. The primer mix had 60 Vbeta and 13 Jbeta primers. Assay: immunoSEQ multiplex PCR; the TCRdb copy retains only in-frame clones and omits some. The data show about 120,000 clones, around three quarters seen once. The source material was PBMCs. These receptors were collected from a human donor in good health.

V and J are TRBV10-1 and TRBJ1-5; D perhaps matches TRBD1 (6 bases). Germline values: CDR1 WNHNN, CDR2 SYGVQD (reference sequence). CDR3 length: 13 residues. The ends were cut back, 6 bases at V and 4 bases at J, with 10 bases in the middle. The CDR3 is CASSTGSNQPQHF. The CDR3 DNA follows: TGCGCCAGCAGCACAGGGAGTAATCAGCCCCAGCATTTT.

By frequency in the sample, this clone is medium-sized (0.01 to 0.1%). The genes are TRBV7-9 and TRBJ1-1; perhaps TRBD1 as D (5 bases). Per germline, CDR1 SEHNR and CDR2 FQNEAQ (reference sequence). The CDR3 runs to 12 residues. Trimming shortened V by 5 bases and J by 7 bases, and 11 bases separated the two germline ends. The CDR3 is CASSRGLIEAFF. As DNA, the CDR3 is TGTGCCAGCAGCCGGGGACTTATTGAAGCTTTCTTT. The full variable domain, in which reference TRBV7-9 and TRBJ1-1 provide the parts outside the CDR3, is DTGVSQNPRHKITKRGQNVTFRCDPISEHNRLYWYRQTLGQGPEFLTYFQNEAQLEKSRLLSDRFSAERPKGSFSTLEIQRTEQGDSAMYLCASSRGLIEAFFGQGTRLTVV.

The rearrangement uses TRBV30 and TRBJ2-1, with D maybe TRBD2 (6 bases). The CDR3 loop spans 13 amino acids. Germline-derived CDR1 and CDR2 are GTSNPN and SVGIG (reference sequence). V was trimmed by 0 bases and J by 10 bases, leaving 13 bases between them. The CDR3 DNA follows: TGTGCCTGGAGTGTGTGGCGGGGTACGGAGCAGTTCTTC. Its translation: CAWSVWRGTEQFF.

This clone was detected ten times or more. The genes are TRBV6-1 and TRBJ1-5; D call uncertain. The CDR3 length is 13 residues. With 2 bases removed from V and 8 bases from J, the gap between germline ends came to 10 bases. The germline gives CDR1 MNHNS, CDR2 SASEGT. The CDR3 DNA reads as TGTGCCAGCAGTGAACAGTATATGAAGCCCCAGCATTTT. Translation: CASSEQYMKPQHF.

The chain has TRBV19 and TRBJ2-5, with D perhaps TRBD1 (6 bases). Germline assignment: CDR1 LNHDA and CDR2 SQIVND (reference sequence). V was shortened by 3 bases and J by 4 bases, with 15 bases between the two germline ends. The CDR3 is 15 residues long. The CDR3 DNA sequence: TGTGCCAGTAGTATGATCCAGGGGTCCCCAGAGACCCAGTACTTC. Protein sequence: CASSMIQGSPETQYF.

This rearrangement joins TRBV4-2 to TRBJ2-5; D uncertain. This CDR3 spans 11 amino acids. V was trimmed by 5 bases and J by 5 bases, leaving 6 bases between them. CDR1 is LGHNA and CDR2 is YNFKEQ in the germline V gene. The CDR3 loop is CASSLAETQYF. CDR3 DNA: TGTGCCAGCAGCTTAGCCGAGACCCAGTACTTC.

J is TRBJ1-1 and V is TRBV28; D may be TRBD1 (6 bases). CDR3 length: 13 residues. CDR1 and CDR2 from the germline V gene are MDHEN and SYDVKM. Trimming cost V 6 bases and J 3 bases, with 11 bases left between them. The CDR3 DNA sequence: TGTGCCAGCAGGGACAGTAGAGACACTGAAGCTTTCTTT. Its translation: CASRDSRDTEAFF. The full variable domain, completed using reference TRBV28 and TRBJ1-1, is DVKVTQSSRYLVKRTGEKVFLECVQDMDHENMFWYRQDPGLGLRLIYFSYDVKMKEKGDIPEGYSVSREKKERFSLILESASTNQTSMYLCASRDSRDTEAFFGQGTRLTVV.

The V gene is TRBV19, the J gene TRBJ1-4, with TRBD1 as a possible D gene (6 bases). From germline, CDR1 is LNHDA and CDR2 SQIVND (reference sequence). The CDR3 length is 14 residues. The V gene lost 5 bases and the J gene lost 2 bases, with 9 bases spanning the gap. The CDR3, as DNA: TGTGCCAGTAGTCCTCAGGGGACTAATGAAAAACTGTTTTTT. This sequence encodes CASSPQGTNEKLFF.

CDR3 loop: CASSLIQDLGRGRYGYTF. The CDR3, as DNA: TGTGCCAGCAGCTTAATCCAGGACCTAGGCAGGGGTCGATATGGCTACACCTTC. The chain is built from TRBV11-2 and TRBJ1-2, with a weak D call TRBD1 (6 bases). The CDR3 is 18 amino acids. The V end was cut by 2 bases, the J end by 5 bases, with 24 bases between. CDR1 and CDR2 from the germline V gene are SGHAT and FQNNGV. The full variable domain, with the rest looked up from reference TRBV11-2 and TRBJ1-2, is EAGVAQSPRYKIIEKRQSVAFWCNPISGHATLYWYQQILGQGPKLLIQFQNNGVVDDSQLPKDRFSAERLKGVDSTLKIQPAKLEDSAVYLCASSLIQDLGRGRYGYTFGSGTRLTVV.

This chain joins TRBV5-1 and TRBJ2-3, with D possibly being TRBD2 (5 bases). The germline V and J ends were trimmed by 7 bases and 1 base, with 10 bases remaining between them. Germline V lookup: CDR1 SGHRS, CDR2 YFSETQ. CDR3 size: 13 residues. CDR3 amino acids: CASSHGGTDTQYF. The CDR3 DNA sequence: TGCGCCAGCTCACACGGGGGCACAGATACGCAGTATTTT.

The chain joins TRBV29-1 to TRBJ1-1, with 8 positions matching TRBD1. CDR3 length equals 14 residues. CDR1 and CDR2 from the germline V gene are SQVTM and ANQGSEA. J was trimmed by 1 base and V by 6 bases; bases with no gene match: 7. CDR3 sequence (DNA): TGCAGCGTCGCCCCTGGACAGGGGAACACTGAAGCTTTCTTT. Protein: CSVAPGQGNTEAFF.

The CDR3 spells CASSFAGGGNTIYF. In nucleotides, the CDR3 is TGTGCCAGCAGCTTCGCAGGGGGTGGAAACACCATATATTTT. J is TRBJ1-3 and V is TRBV7-2, with 7 nucleotides matching TRBD1. This CDR3 is 14 amino acids long. V lost 3 bases to trimming and J lost 3 bases; unmatched junction nucleotides: 2. CDR1 and CDR2 from the germline V gene are SGHTA and FQGNSA.

The chain carries TRBV5-4 and TRBJ2-7, with 8 bases aligning to TRBD1. Germline-derived CDR1 and CDR2 are SGHNT and YYREEE (reference sequence). Losses at the gene ends were 2 bases for V and 2 bases for J; bases not matched to a gene: 3. This CDR3 is built from 14 residues. The CDR3 loop is CASSFLQGAYEQYF. DNA for the CDR3: TGTGCCAGCAGCTTTCTACAGGGGGCCTACGAGCAGTACTTC.

V gene TRBV4-1 combines with J gene TRBJ1-1; tentative D call: TRBD1 (5 bases). The V and J ends lost 0 bases and 5 bases respectively, with 13 bases between them. Germline lookup yields CDR1 MGHRA and CDR2 YSYEKL. The CDR3 loop spans 15 amino acids. The CDR3 coding sequence is TGCGCCAGCAGCCAAGACAGGGAGGGAAGGACTGAAGCTTTCTTT. It codes for CASSQDREGRTEAFF.

The chain has TRBV11-2 and TRBJ1-4; 9 nucleotides match TRBD1. In germline, CDR1 is SGHAT, CDR2 FQNNGV. This CDR3 region has 15 residues. V lost 4 bases, J lost 7 bases, and 7 bases stayed unmatched. The DNA for the CDR3 is TGTGCCAGCAGCTCTACCGGGACAGGGTTTGAAAAACTGTTTTTT. Protein: CASSSTGTGFEKLFF.

This clone has a handful of counts. V is TRBV5-5 and J is TRBJ2-1; 9 bases line up with TRBD1. This CDR3 comprises 14 residues. Per germline, CDR1 SGHKS and CDR2 YYEKEE (reference sequence). V was clipped by 3 bases and J by 8 bases; unmatched bases: 6. The CDR3 region has the DNA TGTGCCAGCAGCTCCGGGACAGGGTCCGATGAGCAGTTCTTC. This sequence encodes CASSSGTGSDEQFF. The full variable domain, rest sourced from reference TRBV5-5 and TRBJ2-1, is DAGVTQSPTHLIKTRGQQVTLRCSPISGHKSVSWYQQVLGQGPQFIFQYYEKEERGRGNFPDRFSARQFPNYSSELNVNALLLGDSALYLCASSSGTGSDEQFFGPGTRLTVL.

About this clone itself: The germline gene is not matched at one end of the junction; a read error may be the cause. The chain carries TRBV7-9 and TRBJ2-7; 9 bases are a match to TRBD1. Germline lookup yields CDR1 SEHNR and CDR2 FQNEAQ (reference sequence). The CDR3 runs 12 residues. The CDR3 loop reads CASSFGRDREFF. The CDR3 bases are TGTGCCAGCAGCTTCGGACGGGACAGGGAGTTCTTC.

This sequence joins TRBV5-4 and TRBJ2-5; 7 bases map to TRBD2. Losses at the gene ends were 4 bases for V and 1 base for J; bases not matched to a gene: 4. Germline assignment: CDR1 SGHNT and CDR2 YYREEE (reference sequence). The length of the CDR3 is 14 residues. The CDR3 sequence: CASSQRDSQETQYF. As DNA, the CDR3 is TGTGCCAGCAGCCAGCGGGATTCCCAAGAGACCCAGTACTTC.

The V gene is TRBV27, the J gene TRBJ1-1, with D perhaps matching TRBD1 (6 bases). Looked up from germline, CDR1 is MNHEY and CDR2 is SMNVEV (reference sequence). The length of the CDR3 is 13 residues. The V and J ends lost 2 bases and 11 bases respectively, with 15 bases between them. The CDR3 DNA follows: TGTGCCAGCAGTTTAAGGGGGTGGGGAAGGGCTTTCTTT. Translated, it gives CASSLRGWGRAFF.

This clone was found a few times. The CDR3 sequence is CASSLGQGGSYEQYF. The CDR3 DNA reads TGTGCCAGCAGCTTAGGGCAGGGGGGCTCCTACGAGCAGTACTTC. This chain uses TRBV7-2 with TRBJ2-7; perhaps TRBD1 as D (7 bases). The CDR3 has 15 residues. Between the trimmed V and J ends, which lost 1 base and 0 bases, there was a span of 10 bases. Germline lookup yields CDR1 SGHTA and CDR2 FQGNSA.

Of note for this clone: Different DNA sequences within this sample yield the same CDR3. The DNA of the CDR3 is TGCAGCGTCCCCGGGGACAGTCAAGAGACCCAGTACTTC. Translated, it gives CSVPGDSQETQYF. This chain links TRBV29-1 with TRBJ2-5; the match to TRBD1 covers 7 bases. This CDR3 has 13 amino acids. Germline V lookup: CDR1 SQVTM, CDR2 ANQGSEA. V dropped 6 bases and J dropped 2; count of bases not matched to a gene: 6.

V gene TRBV12-2 combines with J gene TRBJ1-5; whether TRBD1, the table's D call, matches the DNA was not checked. TRBV12-2 is marked as a pseudogene. This CDR3 is built from 15 residues. The CDR3 reads CASRTQDRSYQPQHF. The DNA for the CDR3 is TGTGCAAGTCGCACTCAGGACAGGTCTTATCAGCCCCAGCATTTT.

This clone was seen a handful of times. The conserved phenylalanine or tryptophan is not found at the CDR3 terminus, so this likely reflects a read error. The genes are TRBV7-8 and TRBJ1-2; perhaps TRBD1 as D (5 bases). In germline, CDR1 is SGHVS, CDR2 FQNEAQ. V lost 8 bases and J 8 bases, leaving 15 bases between the germline ends. The CDR3 length is 12 residues. The CDR3 is CASSSGARGYTL. DNA for the CDR3: TGTGCCAGCTCATCCGGGGCGCGGGGCTACACCCTC.

The gene calls are TRBV6-1 and TRBJ1-6; D gene unclear. Germline V gene lookup returns CDR1 MNHNS and CDR2 SASEGT. The CDR3 extends over 16 amino acids. V shed 3 bases and J shed 0 bases, with 9 bases lying between them. CDR3 in amino acids: CASSEATDSYNSPLHF. CDR3 DNA sequence: TGTGCCAGCAGTGAGGCTACAGACTCCTATAATTCACCCCTCCACTTT.